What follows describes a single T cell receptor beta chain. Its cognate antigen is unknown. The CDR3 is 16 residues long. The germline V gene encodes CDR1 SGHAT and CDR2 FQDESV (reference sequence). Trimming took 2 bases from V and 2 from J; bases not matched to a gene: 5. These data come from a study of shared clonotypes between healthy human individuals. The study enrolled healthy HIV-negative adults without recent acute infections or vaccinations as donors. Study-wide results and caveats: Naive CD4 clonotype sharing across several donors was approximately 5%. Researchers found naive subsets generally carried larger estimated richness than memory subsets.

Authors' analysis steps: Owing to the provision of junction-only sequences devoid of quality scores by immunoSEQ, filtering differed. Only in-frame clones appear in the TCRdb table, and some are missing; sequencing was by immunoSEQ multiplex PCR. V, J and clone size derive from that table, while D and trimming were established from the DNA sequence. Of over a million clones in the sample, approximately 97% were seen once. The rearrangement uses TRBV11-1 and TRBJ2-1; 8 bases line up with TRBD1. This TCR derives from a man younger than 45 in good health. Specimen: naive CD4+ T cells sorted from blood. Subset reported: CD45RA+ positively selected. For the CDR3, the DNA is TGTGCCAGCAGCTTATTGGGACAGGTAACCTACAATGAGCAGTTCTTC. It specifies CASSLLGQVTYNEQFF.